This T cell receptor (beta chain) was identified in a study of T cells in Graves' hyperthyroidism and ophthalmopathy. Study-level information: Pretreatment peripheral blood was obtained at initial diagnosis. Overall study findings and caveats: Blood also showed most of the thyroid clonotypes that were expanded above 0.001.

Researchers barred patients who had uncontrolled infection, other autoimmune disease, pregnancy or lactation. Each 10 ml fresh peripheral blood draw supplied the PBMCs. Using RNA transcripts as the source, TCR beta CDR3 regions were amplified. HTBI primers were used for first-round RT-PCR of the TCR CDR3. Each CDR3 protein is one row after TCRdb ran MiXCR on the multiplex PCR reads. Among about 520,000 distinct CDR3 sequences, around 22% were seen once, and the ten largest hold around 11%. The V end was cut by 0 bases, the J end by 4 bases, with 9 bases between. The CDR3 is 13 amino acids. Germline assignment: CDR1 DFQATT and CDR2 SNEGSKA (reference sequence). As for this clonotype: Its antigen is as yet unknown.

Sequenced input: blood. This receptor was taken from a woman aged 30 to 39 with Graves' ophthalmopathy. The V gene is TRBV20-1, the J gene TRBJ2-5, with D tentatively TRBD1 (6 bases). This CDR3 is CSARDSRGETQYF. In nucleotides, the CDR3 is TGCAGTGCTAGAGATAGCAGGGGAGAGACCCAGTACTTC.